These 2 T cell receptor beta chains originate from one sample sequenced in a study of T cell repertoires in cytomegalovirus infection. What these receptors recognize is not known. TCRdb fed the reads into MiXCR, producing one record per CDR3 protein. The sample has roughly 310,000 distinct CDR3 sequences; about 27% are singletons. The sequences come from cultured PBMCs, collected from culture after CMV antigen stimulation. Source of these receptors: a human donor in good health (CMV status not recorded). Some clones in this sample may be carry-over from other donors' samples.

This clonotype was seen only a few times. The chain is built from TRBV11-3 and TRBJ2-2; no clear D. The germline gives CDR1 SGHNT, CDR2 YENEEA. The CDR3 covers 12 residues. V lost 1 base, J lost 7 bases, and 4 bases lay in between. The CDR3 DNA reads TGTGCCAGCAGCTTAGTGGACGGGGAGCTGTTTTTT. This translates into CASSLVDGELFF.

This clonotype was counted many times. The chain joins TRBV12-3 or TRBV12-4 to TRBJ1-5; TRBD1 might be the D (5 bases). Trimming removed 1 base from V and 0 bases from J, with 10 bases in between. The CDR3 contains 16 residues. The DNA for the CDR3 is TGTGCCAGCAGTTTAGACAGGACCTATAGCAATCAGCCCCAGCATTTT. It encodes CASSLDRTYSNQPQHF.